Presented here are 7 T cell receptor beta chains from one specimen sequenced in a study of blood T cell repertoires in COVID-19. The repertoire was sequenced with immunoSEQ multiplex PCR; TCRdb's copy has only in-frame clones and lacks some. The sample records 200,000 or so clones, 80% to 90% being singletons. Source material: PBMCs or T cells enriched from blood (not recorded which). These TCRs come from a woman under 30 in a cohort exposed to, infected with or recovered from COVID-19 (not recorded which).

V usage is TRBV18 and J usage is TRBJ2-5; perhaps TRBD1 as D (5 bases). The CDR3 covers 15 residues. Germline V CDR1 and CDR2: KGHSH, LQKENI. Trimming took 2 bases from V and 3 from J, leaving 13 bases between them. The CDR3 here is CASSPAYRRKETQYF. CDR3 in DNA: TGTGCCAGCTCACCAGCGTACAGGCGGAAAGAGACCCAGTACTTC.

This chain connects TRBV7-9 to TRBJ1-2; a weak D match, TRBD1 (5 bases). From germline, CDR1 is SEHNR and CDR2 FQNEAQ (reference sequence). Trimming stripped 5 bases from V and 5 bases from J, with 9 bases between. There are 12 residues in the CDR3. The CDR3 DNA is TGTGCCAGCAGCCCTGGGGCTTATGGCTACACCTTC. It is translated as CASSPGAYGYTF. Complete variable domain (other parts from reference TRBV7-9 and TRBJ1-2): DTGVSQNPRHKITKRGQNVTFRCDPISEHNRLYWYRQTLGQGPEFLTYFQNEAQLEKSRLLSDRFSAERPKGSFSTLEIQRTEQGDSAMYLCASSPGAYGYTFGSGTRLTVV.

This sequence joins TRBV18 and TRBJ1-6; 11 bases align to TRBD1. With 4 bases clipped from V and 6 bases from J, the junction kept 2 bases outside the gene matches. From germline, CDR1 is KGHSH and CDR2 LQKENI. This CDR3 spans 15 amino acids. The CDR3 sequence is CASSHGTGGNSPLHF. CDR3 DNA sequence: TGTGCCAGCTCACATGGGACAGGGGGTAATTCACCCCTCCACTTT.

The J gene is TRBJ1-5, the V gene TRBV24-1; 7 nucleotides align to TRBD1. Germline trimming cut 2 bases from V and 5 bases from J; bases unmatched to any gene: 11. CDR1 is KGHDR and CDR2 is SFDVKD in the germline V gene. The CDR3 length is 17 residues. The CDR3 spells CATSDSRDSVRYQPQHF. DNA of the CDR3: TGTGCCACCAGTGATTCTAGGGACAGTGTCCGTTATCAGCCCCAGCATTTT.

This rearrangement joins TRBV3-1 (or the pseudogene TRBV3-2) to TRBJ2-7; 8 bases align to TRBD2. J was trimmed by 2 bases and V by 0 bases; bases with no gene match: 6. This CDR3 has 16 residues. Germline V lookup: CDR1 LGHDT, CDR2 YNNKEL (reference sequence). The CDR3 sequence is CASSQETIAGPYEQYF. For the CDR3, the DNA is TGTGCCAGCAGCCAAGAGACCATAGCGGGGCCCTACGAGCAGTACTTC.

The J gene is TRBJ2-2, the V gene TRBV7-2; 8 bases are a match to TRBD1. Germline-derived CDR1 and CDR2 are SGHTA and FQGNSA. The CDR3 spans 18 residues. The J segment lost 4 bases and the V segment lost 4 bases, leaving 14 bases of the junction unmatched. The CDR3 bases are TGTGCCAGCAGCTCCCTAATGTTGGACAGGGCAGTCACCGGGGAGCTGTTTTTT. Encoded protein: CASSSLMLDRAVTGELFF.

This chain connects TRBV5-1 to TRBJ1-4; TRBD1 agrees at 8 bases. This CDR3 is built from 16 residues. The V and J ends lost 4 bases and 12 bases, in that order; junction bases with no gene match: 17. The germline gives CDR1 SGHRS, CDR2 YFSETQ. Here the CDR3 reads CASSSVRTGSGRELFF. The CDR3, as DNA: TGCGCCAGCAGCAGTGTACGGACAGGGTCGGGGAGAGAACTGTTTTTT.